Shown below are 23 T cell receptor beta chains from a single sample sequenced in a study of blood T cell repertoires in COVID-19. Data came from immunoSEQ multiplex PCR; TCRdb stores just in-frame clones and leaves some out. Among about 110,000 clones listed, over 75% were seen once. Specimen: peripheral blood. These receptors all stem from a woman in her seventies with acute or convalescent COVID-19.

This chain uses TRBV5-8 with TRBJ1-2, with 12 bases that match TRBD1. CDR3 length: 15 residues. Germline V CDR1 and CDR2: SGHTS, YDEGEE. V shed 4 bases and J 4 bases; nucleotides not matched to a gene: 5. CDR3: CASSPQGQGAYGYTF. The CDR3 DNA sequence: TGTGCCAGCAGCCCCCAGGGACAGGGGGCCTATGGCTACACCTTC.

CDR3 DNA sequence: TGTGCCAGCAGCCAACTACAGGGGGGAAAAAATGAAGCTTTCTTT. Encoded protein: CASSQLQGGKNEAFF. The rearrangement links TRBV14 to TRBJ1-1, with TRBD1 matching 8 bases. Trimming removed 2 bases from V and 7 bases from J; junction bases left unmatched: 9. This CDR3 has 15 amino acids. CDR1 and CDR2 from the germline V gene are SGHDN and FVKESK.

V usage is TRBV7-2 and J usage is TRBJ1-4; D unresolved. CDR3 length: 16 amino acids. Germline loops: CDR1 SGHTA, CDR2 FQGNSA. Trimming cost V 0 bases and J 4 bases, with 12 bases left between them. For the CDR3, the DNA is TGTGCCAGCAGCTTAGCGGTCGAGAGGGTTAATGAAAAACTGTTTTTT. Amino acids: CASSLAVERVNEKLFF. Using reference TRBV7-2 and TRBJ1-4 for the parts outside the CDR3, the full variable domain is GAGVSQSPSNKVTEKGKDVELRCDPISGHTALYWYRQSLGQGLEFLIYFQGNSAPDKSGLPSDRFSAERTGGSVSTLTIQRTQQEDSAVYLCASSLAVERVNEKLFFGSGTQLSVL.

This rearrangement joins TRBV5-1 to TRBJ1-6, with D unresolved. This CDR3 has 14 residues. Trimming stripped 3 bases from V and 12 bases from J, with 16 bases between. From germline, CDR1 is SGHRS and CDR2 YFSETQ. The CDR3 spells CASSYDMGSGPLHF. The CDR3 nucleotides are TGCGCCAGCAGCTACGACATGGGTAGCGGACCCCTCCACTTT. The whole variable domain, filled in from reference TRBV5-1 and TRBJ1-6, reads KAGVTQTPRYLIKTRGQQVTLSCSPISGHRSVSWYQQTPGQGLQFLFEYFSETQRNKGNFPGRFSGRQFSNSRSEMNVSTLELGDSALYLCASSYDMGSGPLHFGNGTRLTVT.

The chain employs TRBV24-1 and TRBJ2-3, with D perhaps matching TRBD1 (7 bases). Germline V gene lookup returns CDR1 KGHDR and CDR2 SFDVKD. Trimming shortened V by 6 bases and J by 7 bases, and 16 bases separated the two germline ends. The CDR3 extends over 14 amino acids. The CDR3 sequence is CATSTTGAGNTQYF. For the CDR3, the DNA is TGTGCCACCAGTACCACAGGGGCGGGGAATACGCAGTATTTT.

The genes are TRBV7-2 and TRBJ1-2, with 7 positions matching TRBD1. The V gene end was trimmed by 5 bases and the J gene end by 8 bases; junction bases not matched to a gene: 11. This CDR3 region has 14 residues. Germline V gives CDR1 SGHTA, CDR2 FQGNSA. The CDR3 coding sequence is TGTGCCAGCAGCAAAAGACAGGGAGGTAGCGGCTACACCTTC. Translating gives CASSKRQGGSGYTF.

The CDR3 region has the DNA TGTGCCACCAGTGATTTGACAACAGGGGGCAGGCAGCCCCAGCATTTT. Amino acid sequence: CATSDLTTGGRQPQHF. The rearrangement links TRBV24-1 to TRBJ1-5; 9 bases align to TRBD1. The germline V gene encodes CDR1 KGHDR and CDR2 SFDVKD. After removal of 0 bases from V and 7 bases from J, the junction contained 6 bases not matched to a gene. This CDR3 is built from 16 residues.

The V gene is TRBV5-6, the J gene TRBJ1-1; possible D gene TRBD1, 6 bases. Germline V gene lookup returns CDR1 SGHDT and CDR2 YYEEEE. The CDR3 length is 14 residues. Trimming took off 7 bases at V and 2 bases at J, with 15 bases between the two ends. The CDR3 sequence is CASWPGHRNTEAFF. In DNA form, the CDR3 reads TGTGCCAGCTGGCCGGGACACCGCAACACTGAAGCTTTCTTT.

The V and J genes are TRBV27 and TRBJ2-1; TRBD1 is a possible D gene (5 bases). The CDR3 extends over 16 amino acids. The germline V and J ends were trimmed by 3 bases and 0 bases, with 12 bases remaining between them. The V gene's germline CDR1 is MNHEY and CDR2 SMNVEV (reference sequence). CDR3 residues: CASSLADSNSYNEQFF. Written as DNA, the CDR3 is TGTGCCAGCAGTTTGGCAGACAGTAACTCCTACAATGAGCAGTTCTTC.

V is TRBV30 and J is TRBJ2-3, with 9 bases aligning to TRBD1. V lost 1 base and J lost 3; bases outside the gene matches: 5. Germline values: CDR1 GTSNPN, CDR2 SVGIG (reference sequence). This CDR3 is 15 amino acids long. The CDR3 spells CAWSAGTGLTDTQYF. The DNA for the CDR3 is TGTGCCTGGAGTGCCGGGACAGGGTTGACAGATACGCAGTATTTT.

CDR3 bases: TGTGCCAGCAGTGAAGCCGTACTAGCGAGAAACAATGAGCAGTTCTTC. Translating gives CASSEAVLARNNEQFF. The chain couples TRBV2 to TRBJ2-1; 7 bases are shared with TRBD2. CDR3 size: 16 residues. Trimming took 0 bases from V and 5 from J; bases not matched to a gene: 7. The germline V gene encodes CDR1 SNHLY and CDR2 FYNNEI.

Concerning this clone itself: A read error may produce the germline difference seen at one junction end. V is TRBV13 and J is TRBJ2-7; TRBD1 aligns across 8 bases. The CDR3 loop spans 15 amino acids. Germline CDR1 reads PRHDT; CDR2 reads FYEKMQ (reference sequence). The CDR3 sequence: CASSLGTGPIYEQYF. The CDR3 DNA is TGTGCCAGCAGCCTAGGGACAGGTCCGATCTACGAGCAGTACTTC.

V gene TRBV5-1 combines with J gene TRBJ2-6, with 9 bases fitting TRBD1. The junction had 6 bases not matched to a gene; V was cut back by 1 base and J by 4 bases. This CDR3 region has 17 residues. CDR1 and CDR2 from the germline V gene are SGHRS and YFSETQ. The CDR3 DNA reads TGCGCCAGCAGCTTGACAGGGGGCGCGGGGGGGGCCAACGTCCTGACTTTC. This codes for CASSLTGGAGGANVLTF.

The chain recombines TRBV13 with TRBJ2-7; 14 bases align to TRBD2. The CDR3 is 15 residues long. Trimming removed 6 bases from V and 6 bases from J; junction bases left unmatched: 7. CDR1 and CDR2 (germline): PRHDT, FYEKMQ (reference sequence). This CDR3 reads CASSQTSGGAAEQYV. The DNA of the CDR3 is TGTGCCAGCAGTCAGACTAGCGGGGGGGCCGCCGAGCAGTACGTC.

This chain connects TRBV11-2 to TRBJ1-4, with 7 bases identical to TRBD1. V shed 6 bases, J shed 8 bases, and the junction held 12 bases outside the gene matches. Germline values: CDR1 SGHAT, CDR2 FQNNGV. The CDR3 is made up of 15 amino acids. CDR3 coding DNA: TGTGCCAGCAGTCCCGCAGGGGGAAAATACGAAAAACTGTTTTTT. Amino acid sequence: CASSPAGGKYEKLFF.

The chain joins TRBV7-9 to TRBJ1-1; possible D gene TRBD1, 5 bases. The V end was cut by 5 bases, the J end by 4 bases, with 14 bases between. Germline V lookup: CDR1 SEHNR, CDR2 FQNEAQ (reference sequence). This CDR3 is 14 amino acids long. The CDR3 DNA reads TGTGCCAGCAGCCCTGTAAGGGGTAGCACTGAAGCTTTCTTT. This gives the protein CASSPVRGSTEAFF.

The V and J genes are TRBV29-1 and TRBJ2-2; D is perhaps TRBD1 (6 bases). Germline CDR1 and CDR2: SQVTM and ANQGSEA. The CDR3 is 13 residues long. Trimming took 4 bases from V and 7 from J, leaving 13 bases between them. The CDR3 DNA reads TGCAGCGTTGGGAACCGAGGGGGCGGGGAGCTGTTTTTT. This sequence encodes CSVGNRGGGELFF.

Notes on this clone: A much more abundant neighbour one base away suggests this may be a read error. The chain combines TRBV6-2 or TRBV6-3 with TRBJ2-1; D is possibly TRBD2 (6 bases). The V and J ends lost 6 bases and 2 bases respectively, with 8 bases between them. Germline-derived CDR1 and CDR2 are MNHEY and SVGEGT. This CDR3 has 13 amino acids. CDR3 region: CASSRTTYNEQFF. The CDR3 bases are TGTGCCAGCAGCCGGACTACCTACAATGAGCAGTTCTTC.

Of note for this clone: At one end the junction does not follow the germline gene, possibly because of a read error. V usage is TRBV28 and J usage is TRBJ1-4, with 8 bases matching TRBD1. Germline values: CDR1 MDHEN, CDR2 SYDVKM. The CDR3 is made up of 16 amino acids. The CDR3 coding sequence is TGTGCCAGCAGGCTCCAGGAAGGGACAGGAAATGGAAAACTGTTTTTT. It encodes CASRLQEGTGNGKLFF.

As DNA, the CDR3 is TGTGCCAGTAGTGGCCGGGACAGGGAGGAAAAACTGTTTTTT. Protein: CASSGRDREEKLFF. The rearrangement uses TRBV19 and TRBJ1-4, with 9 bases that match TRBD1. The CDR3 is made up of 14 amino acids. CDR1 is LNHDA and CDR2 is SQIVND in the germline V gene (reference sequence). V lost 5 bases, J lost 8 bases, and 6 bases stayed unmatched. The whole variable domain, remainder taken from reference TRBV19 and TRBJ1-4, is DGGITQSPKYLFRKEGQNVTLSCEQNLNHDAMYWYRQDPGQGLRLIYYSQIVNDFQKGDIAEGYSVSREKKESFPLTVTSAQKNPTAFYLCASSGRDREEKLFFGSGTQLSVL.

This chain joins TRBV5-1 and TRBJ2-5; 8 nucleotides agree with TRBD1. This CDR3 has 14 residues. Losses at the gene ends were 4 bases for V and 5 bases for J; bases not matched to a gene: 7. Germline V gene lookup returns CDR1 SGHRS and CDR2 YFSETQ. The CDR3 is CASSARDRRETQYF. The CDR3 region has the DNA TGCGCCAGCAGCGCCCGGGACAGGCGGGAGACCCAGTACTTC.

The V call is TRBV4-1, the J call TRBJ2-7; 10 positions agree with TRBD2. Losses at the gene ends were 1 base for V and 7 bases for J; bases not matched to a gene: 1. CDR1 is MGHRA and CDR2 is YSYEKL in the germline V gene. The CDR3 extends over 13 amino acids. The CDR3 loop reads CASSQGLAGEQYF. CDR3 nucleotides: TGCGCCAGCAGCCAAGGACTAGCGGGTGAGCAGTACTTC.

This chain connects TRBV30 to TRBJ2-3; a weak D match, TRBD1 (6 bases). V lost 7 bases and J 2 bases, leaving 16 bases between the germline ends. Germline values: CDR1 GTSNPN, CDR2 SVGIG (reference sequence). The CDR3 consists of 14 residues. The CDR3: CAYKGHLPTDTQYF. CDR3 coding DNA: TGTGCCTATAAGGGACACCTCCCCACAGATACGCAGTATTTT. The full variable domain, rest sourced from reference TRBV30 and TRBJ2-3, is SQTIHQWPATLVQPVGSPLSLECTVEGTSNPNLYWYRQAAGRGLQLLFYSVGIGQISSEVPQNLSASRPQDRQFILSSKKLLLSDSGFYLCAYKGHLPTDTQYFGPGTRLTVL.